The present T cell receptor beta chain was sequenced within a study of cytomegalovirus exposure and HLA in healthy donors (TCRdb year 2017). With regard to the full study: According to an earlier analysis of several hundred of the donors, about 180 million T cells yielded 117 million unique TCR beta sequences and roughly 280 Gb of sequence data. All discovery cohort repertoires had been generated using a single sequencing platform. Rather than drawing on any new phenotypic data, the later analysis identified candidate immune exposures from TCR beta sequences and the way those sequences occurred across donors. HLA typing covered class I and class II loci at four-digit resolution. The study was designed to test whether signatures of past pathogen exposure could be identified by cataloging public T cell receptors. In a later genetic analysis, genome-wide SNP genotypes for about 60% of the 666 donors were used, and that subset was treated as a discovery cohort. Typing coverage differed by locus: A, B, C, DRB1 and DQB1 were typed in roughly 620-640 donors, DQA1 in 500 to 550, DPA1 in 600 to 610, and DPB1 in around 440. A later analysis re-analyzed previously published TCR beta repertoires from 600 to 850 donors and added high-resolution HLA genotyping to study TCR occurrence patterns. To decide whether each TCR beta V gene segment behaved as functional or pseudogenic, an earlier analysis of some 580 of the donors relied on high-throughput TCR beta sequencing. Donor age, sex, ethnicity and CMV serostatus were compiled alongside the repertoire data. Approximately 310 gigabases of sequencing data and around 87 million unique TCR sequences were included in an early release covering about 700 HLA-typed donors. Roughly five DR-DQ haplotypes were treated as single units for association and clustering because of strong linkage in the cohort. The genetic ancestry cluster associated with self-reported Caucasian donors included 70% to 85% of the roughly 380 genotyped donors. Besides the first cohort of 666 subjects, a separate validation cohort made up of 120 different subjects was used. The study combined high-throughput TCR immunosequencing, statistical association of individual TCRs with disease status, and machine learning to predict cytomegalovirus infection status. The study profiled the T cell repertoires of approximately 700 subjects by immunosequencing and related them to cytomegalovirus serostatus. On average, roughly 200,000 unique TCR beta nucleotide sequences were sequenced per donor among a few hundred genotyped donors of the cohort, with around 19% of those sequences being non-productive. Findings and caveats that apply to the study as a whole: Only TCR beta chains were sequenced in this cohort, and the absence of alpha or paired-chain data limited detectable features. HLA typing was unavailable for some donors at each locus, so association tests used only the typed subset. In a later analysis, HLA-associated TCR beta chains were found to be more clonally expanded and to have lower generation probabilities than equally common non-associated chains. Correlated functional status among segregating V segments might reflect linkage disequilibrium, but an unknown experimental factor could not be ruled out. In an earlier analysis of some 540 of the donors, most TCR beta V segments appeared in productive rearrangements about 87% or about 30% of the time, broadly matching IMGT annotations. A group of highly shared sequence variants was considered likely to be a technical artifact of the sequencing pipeline. A further reported finding was that TCR beta sequences accurately predicted the HLA-A and HLA-B alleles for most subjects in the first cohort. CMV serostatus was the only immune exposure information available for the cohort. At a false discovery rate of 0.05, a later analysis linked 15,000 to 20,000 TCR beta sequences to specific HLA alleles. In the study, some 160 TCR beta chains were listed as associated with cytomegalovirus. In a later analysis, several top co-occurrence clusters were reported to appear linked to parvovirus B19, influenza, CMV and Epstein-Barr virus. In both the original and validation cohorts, the classifier was reported to diagnose cytomegalovirus status with high specificity and sensitivity. Some IMGT-functional V segments, including TRBV6-2 and TRBV6-3, could not be distinguished by the 87-base-pair reads and were therefore excluded. In vitro tests confirmed that a few of the cytomegalovirus-associated TCR beta chains recognize cytomegalovirus antigens. In a later genetic analysis, fewer N-insertions in productive TCRs were reported among donors in an Asian-associated ancestry cluster than the approximately 670-donor mean. Because counts were too low, roughly 18 rarely observed V segments, including chromosome 9 orphons, were left out of the earlier analysis of approximately 500 of the donors. A later analysis found that TCR association rates varied across HLA loci, with DRB1 alleles showing the most associated TCRs and HLA-C alleles the fewest. A later genetic analysis associated a missense DCLRE1C variant with V-gene and J-gene trimming of TCR beta chains, and an independent cohort replicated the association. Most TCR sequences were seen in very few donors, while some public TCRs were found in many individuals. When HLA alleles, especially DR and DQ, strongly co-occurred, attributing TCR associations to individual alleles was difficult. According to the authors, the approach could potentially be generalized to other disease states and immunological phenotypes. In a later analysis, most CMV-associated TCR beta chains were found to appear HLA-restricted, with HLA associations seemingly driven largely by CMV exposure. The presence/absence analyses assumed that sequencing depth was roughly uniform across donors, and that assumption may not be true.

The cohort comprised some 680 healthy bone marrow donors. At the time of sampling, all cohort members were nominally healthy, though unrecorded immune exposures were likely present. The donor tested CMV seropositive and was one of the 289 seropositive cohort members. A peripheral blood sample was provided by each donor, and peripheral blood mononuclear cells were used for TCR beta sequencing. Genomic DNA extraction from the blood cell samples was performed with the Qiagen DNeasy Blood Extraction Kit. V and J lose 6 bases and 2 bases, and a span of 13 bases separates them. From the cysteine through the phenylalanine, the CDR3 covers 14 amino acids. This entry keeps only the CDR3 DNA: 42 bases, framed from base 1. The germline V gene specifies MDHEN as CDR1 and SYDVKM as CDR2. Comment on this clone: The specificity of this receptor is unknown. It has no much larger one-base neighbor in the sample; base qualities were not kept.

The method behind the library was the immunoSEQ multiplex PCR assay. A mixture of 60 forward primers for TCR Vbeta segments and 13 reverse primers for TCR Jbeta segments was used in the multiplex PCR. A multiplex PCR assay on genomic DNA amplified the CDR3 region of rearranged TCR beta genes. Amplified TCR beta libraries were sequenced as 87-base-pair reads on the Illumina HiSeq System. The authors' analysis ran thus. In a later analysis, roughly 80 million unique TCR beta chains were counted across the roughly 670 repertoires, and about 10 million of these chains were shared by at least two donors. To remove PCR and sequencing errors, raw reads were error-corrected and collapsed into unique sequences using a nearest-neighbor algorithm that merged closely related sequences. To assign V, D and J gene segments, CDR3 sequences were aligned to IMGT reference sequences. Each retained sequence needed at least a six-nucleotide match to both a V gene segment and a J gene segment. A rearrangement counted as productive if the CDR3 had no stop codons and remained in frame with V and J, and every other rearrangement counted as non-productive. CDR3 was defined according to IMGT convention as the region running from the second conserved V-encoded cysteine to the conserved J-encoded phenylalanine. The earlier analysis of about 500 of the donors excluded sequences that lacked an unambiguous match to a single V gene segment. An earlier analysis of 587 of the donors called V segments functional above 56.7% productive rearrangements and segregating when the between-donor standard deviation exceeded 5%. A statistical classification framework was built for diagnosing cytomegalovirus status from the catalog of TCR beta chain sequences. In a later analysis, V and J genes were assigned by comparing TCR nucleotide sequences against IMGT/GENE-DB human TR gene sequences. A later analysis assigned CDR3 sequences and most-parsimonious VDJ recombination scenarios with the TCRdist pipeline. In a later analysis, every TCR beta chain was defined by the combination of its CDR3 amino acid sequence and its V-gene family, and reads without a unique V-gene family were dropped. To address suspected cross-contamination and a sequencing artifact, a later analysis removed roughly 580 highly shared, low-generation-probability nucleotide sequences. A later analysis calculated a clonal expansion index for each public chain from normalized within-repertoire ranks of inferred template counts. A later analysis computed generation probabilities with a VDJ recombination model fitted to out-of-frame rearrangements, and checked the results against IGoR. In a later analysis, TCR-TCR, TCR-HLA and TCR-CMV co-occurrence was scored with hypergeometric tests, and a repertoire-size bias correction was applied to TCR pairs. A later analysis estimated false discovery rates by permuting HLA or CMV assignments 20 times. In a later analysis, co-occurring TCRs were grouped using DBSCAN, with TCRdist sequence similarity added in when clustering inside HLA-allele-positive subsets. For co-occurrence clustering, repertoires with fewer than 30,000 or more than 120,000 public chains were excluded, along with roughly five repertoires with anomalous nucleotide sharing. In TCRdb, the immuneACCESS table is reduced to in-frame sequences with V and J assigned. These tables do not hold every clone; where another copy was compared, an unresolved V gene accounts for under half, and the others remain unexplained. The DNA was the basis for D and trimming; V, J and clone size are from that table. The sample table shows under 100,000 clones, and approximately 70% are seen once. The ten largest clonotypes hold roughly 15% of the sample.

This receptor chain uses TRBV28 and TRBJ1-1; no D segment can be confidently identified. The specimen was PBMCs. The TCR was taken from a woman aged 45 to 65 in good health and CMV-seropositive. The CDR3 corresponds to CASSFNPVNTEAFF. In nucleotide form, the sequence is TGTGCCAGCAGCTTTAACCCGGTTAACACTGAAGCTTTCTTT.